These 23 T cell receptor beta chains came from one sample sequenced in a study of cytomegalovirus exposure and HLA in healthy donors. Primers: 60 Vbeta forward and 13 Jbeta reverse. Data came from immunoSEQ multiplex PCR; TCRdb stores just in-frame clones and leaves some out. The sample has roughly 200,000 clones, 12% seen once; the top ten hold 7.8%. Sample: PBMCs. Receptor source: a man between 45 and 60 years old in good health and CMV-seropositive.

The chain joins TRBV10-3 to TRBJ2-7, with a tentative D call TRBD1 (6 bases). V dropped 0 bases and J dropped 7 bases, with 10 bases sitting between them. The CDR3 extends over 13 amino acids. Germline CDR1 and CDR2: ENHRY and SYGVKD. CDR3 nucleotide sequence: TGTGCCATCAGTGAGTCGTACAGGGATGAGCAGTACGTC. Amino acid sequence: CAISESYRDEQYV.

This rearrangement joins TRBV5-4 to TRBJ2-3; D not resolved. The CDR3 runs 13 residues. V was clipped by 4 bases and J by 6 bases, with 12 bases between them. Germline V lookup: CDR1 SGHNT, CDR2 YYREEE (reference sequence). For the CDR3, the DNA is TGTGCCAGCAGCAAAACCACAGAGGATACGCAGTATTTT. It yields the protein CASSKTTEDTQYF.

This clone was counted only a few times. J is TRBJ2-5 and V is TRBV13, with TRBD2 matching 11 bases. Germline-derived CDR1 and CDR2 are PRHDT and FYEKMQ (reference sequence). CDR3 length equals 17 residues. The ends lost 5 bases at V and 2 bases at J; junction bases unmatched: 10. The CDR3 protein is CASSDLRLAGIQETQYF. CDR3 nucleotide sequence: TGTGCCAGCAGCGATCTTCGACTAGCGGGGATACAAGAGACCCAGTACTTC.

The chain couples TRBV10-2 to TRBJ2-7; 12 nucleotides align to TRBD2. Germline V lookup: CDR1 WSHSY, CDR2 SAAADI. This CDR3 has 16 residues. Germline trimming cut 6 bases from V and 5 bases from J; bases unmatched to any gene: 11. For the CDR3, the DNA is TGCGCCAGCAGCCGAACCTCTAGCGGGGGGGCCCACGAGCAGTACGTC. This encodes CASSRTSSGGAHEQYV.

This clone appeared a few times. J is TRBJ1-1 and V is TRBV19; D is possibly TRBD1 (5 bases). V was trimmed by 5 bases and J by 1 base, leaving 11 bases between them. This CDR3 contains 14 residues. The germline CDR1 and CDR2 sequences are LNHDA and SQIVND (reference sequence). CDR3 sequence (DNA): TGTGCCAGTAGTCGAGCTCAGGGGAACACTGAAGCTTTCTTT. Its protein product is CASSRAQGNTEAFF.

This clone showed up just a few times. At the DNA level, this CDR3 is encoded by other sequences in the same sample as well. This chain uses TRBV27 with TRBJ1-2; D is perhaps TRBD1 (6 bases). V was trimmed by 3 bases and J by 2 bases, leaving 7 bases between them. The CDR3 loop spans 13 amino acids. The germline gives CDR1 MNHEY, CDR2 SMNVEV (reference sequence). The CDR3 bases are TGTGCCAGCAGTTTTAGGGGGAACTATGGCTACACCTTC. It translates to CASSFRGNYGYTF.

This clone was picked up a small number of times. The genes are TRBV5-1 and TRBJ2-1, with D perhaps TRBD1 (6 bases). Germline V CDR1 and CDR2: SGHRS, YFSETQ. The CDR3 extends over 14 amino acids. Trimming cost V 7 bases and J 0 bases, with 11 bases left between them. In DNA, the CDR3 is TGCGCCAGCGCTACAGGGAGCTCCTACAATGAGCAGTTCTTC. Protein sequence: CASATGSSYNEQFF.

The CDR3 here is CASSSTGRSSYEQYV. Written as DNA, the CDR3 is TGTGCCAGCAGCTCGACAGGAAGATCCTCCTACGAGCAGTACGTC. V usage is TRBV28 and J usage is TRBJ2-7; D might be TRBD1 (6 bases). CDR1 is MDHEN, CDR2 SYDVKM, per germline. This CDR3 is 15 amino acids long. V was cut by 6 bases and J by 0 bases, with 15 bases left in between.

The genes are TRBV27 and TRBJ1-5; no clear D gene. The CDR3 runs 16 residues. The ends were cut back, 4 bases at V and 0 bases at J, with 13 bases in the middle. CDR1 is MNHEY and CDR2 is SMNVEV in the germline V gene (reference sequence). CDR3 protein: CASSSSRRGSNQPQHF. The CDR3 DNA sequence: TGTGCCAGCAGTTCCTCGAGGCGGGGTAGCAATCAGCCCCAGCATTTT.

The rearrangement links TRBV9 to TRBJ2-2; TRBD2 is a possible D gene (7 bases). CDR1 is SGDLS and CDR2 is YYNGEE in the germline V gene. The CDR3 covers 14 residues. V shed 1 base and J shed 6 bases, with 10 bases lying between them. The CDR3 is CASSVTGGAGELFF. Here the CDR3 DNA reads TGTGCCAGCAGCGTAACGGGGGGCGCCGGGGAGCTGTTTTTT.

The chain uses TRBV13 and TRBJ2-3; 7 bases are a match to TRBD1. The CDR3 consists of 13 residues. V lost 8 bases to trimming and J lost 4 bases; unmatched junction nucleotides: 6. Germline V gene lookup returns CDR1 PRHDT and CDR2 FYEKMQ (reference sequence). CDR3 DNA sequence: TGTGCCAGCCGGACAGGCCATTCAGATACGCAGTATTTT. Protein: CASRTGHSDTQYF.

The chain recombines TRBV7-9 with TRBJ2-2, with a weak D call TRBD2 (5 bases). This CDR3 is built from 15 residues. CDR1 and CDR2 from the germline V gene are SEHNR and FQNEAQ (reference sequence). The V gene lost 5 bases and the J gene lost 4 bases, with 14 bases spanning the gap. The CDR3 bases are TGTGCCAGCAGCACCGGGATTCCGGGCACCGGGGAGCTGTTTTTT. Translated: CASSTGIPGTGELFF. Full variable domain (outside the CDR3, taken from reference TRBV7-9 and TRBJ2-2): DTGVSQNPRHKITKRGQNVTFRCDPISEHNRLYWYRQTLGQGPEFLTYFQNEAQLEKSRLLSDRFSAERPKGSFSTLEIQRTEQGDSAMYLCASSTGIPGTGELFFGEGSRLTVL.

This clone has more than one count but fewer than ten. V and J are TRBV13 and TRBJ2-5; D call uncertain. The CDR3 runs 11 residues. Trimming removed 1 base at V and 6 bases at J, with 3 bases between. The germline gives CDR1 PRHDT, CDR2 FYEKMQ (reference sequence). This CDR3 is CASSLAQTQYF. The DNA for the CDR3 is TGTGCCAGCAGCTTAGCTCAGACCCAGTACTTC. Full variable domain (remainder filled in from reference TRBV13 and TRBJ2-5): AAGVIQSPRHLIKEKRETATLKCYPIPRHDTVYWYQQGPGQDPQFLISFYEKMQSDKGSIPDRFSAQQFSDYHSELNMSSLELGDSALYFCASSLAQTQYFGPGTRLLVL.

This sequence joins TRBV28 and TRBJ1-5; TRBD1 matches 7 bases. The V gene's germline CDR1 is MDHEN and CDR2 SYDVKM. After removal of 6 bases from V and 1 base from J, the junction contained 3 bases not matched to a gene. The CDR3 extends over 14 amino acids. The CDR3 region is CASREQGSNQPQHF. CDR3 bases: TGTGCCAGCAGGGAACAGGGGAGCAATCAGCCCCAGCATTTT. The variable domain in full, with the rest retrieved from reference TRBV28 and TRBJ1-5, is DVKVTQSSRYLVKRTGEKVFLECVQDMDHENMFWYRQDPGLGLRLIYFSYDVKMKEKGDIPEGYSVSREKKERFSLILESASTNQTSMYLCASREQGSNQPQHFGDGTRLSIL.

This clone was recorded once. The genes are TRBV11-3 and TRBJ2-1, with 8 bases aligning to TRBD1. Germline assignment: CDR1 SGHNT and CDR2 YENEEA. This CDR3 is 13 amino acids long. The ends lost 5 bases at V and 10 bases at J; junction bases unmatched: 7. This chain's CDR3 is CASSPRQGPEQFF. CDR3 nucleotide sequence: TGTGCCAGCAGCCCCCGACAGGGGCCCGAGCAGTTCTTC.

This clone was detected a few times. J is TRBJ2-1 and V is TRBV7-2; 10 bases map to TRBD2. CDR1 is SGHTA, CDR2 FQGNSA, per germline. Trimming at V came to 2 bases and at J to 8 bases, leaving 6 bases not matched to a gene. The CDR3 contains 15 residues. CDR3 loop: CASSLQRGGPDEQFF. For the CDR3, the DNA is TGTGCCAGCAGCTTACAGCGGGGGGGCCCGGATGAGCAGTTCTTC.

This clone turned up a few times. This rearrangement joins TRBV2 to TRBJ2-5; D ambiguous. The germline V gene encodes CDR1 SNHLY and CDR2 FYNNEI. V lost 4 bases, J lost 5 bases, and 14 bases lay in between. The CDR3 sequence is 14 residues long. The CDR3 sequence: CASSGAYKRETQYF. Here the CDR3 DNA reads TGTGCCAGCAGTGGGGCTTACAAACGGGAGACCCAGTACTTC.

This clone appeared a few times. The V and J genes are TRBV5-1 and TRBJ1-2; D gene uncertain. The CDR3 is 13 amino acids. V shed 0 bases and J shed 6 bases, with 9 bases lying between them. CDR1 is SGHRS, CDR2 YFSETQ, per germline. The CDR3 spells CASSLEGEHGYTF. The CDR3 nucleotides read TGCGCCAGCAGCTTGGAGGGAGAGCATGGCTACACCTTC.

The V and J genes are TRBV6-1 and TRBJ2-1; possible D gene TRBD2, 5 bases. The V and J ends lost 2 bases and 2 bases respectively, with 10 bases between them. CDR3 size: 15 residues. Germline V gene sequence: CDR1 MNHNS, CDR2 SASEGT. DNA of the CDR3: TGTGCCAGCAGTGAAAGCGGTGGTACCTACAATGAGCAGTTCTTC. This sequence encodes CASSESGGTYNEQFF.

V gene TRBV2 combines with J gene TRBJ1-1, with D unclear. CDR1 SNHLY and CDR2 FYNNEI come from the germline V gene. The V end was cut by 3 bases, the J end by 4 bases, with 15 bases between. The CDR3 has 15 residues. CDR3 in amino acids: CASSELEGVGTEAFF. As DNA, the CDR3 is TGTGCCAGCAGTGAGCTGGAGGGTGTGGGCACTGAAGCTTTCTTT.

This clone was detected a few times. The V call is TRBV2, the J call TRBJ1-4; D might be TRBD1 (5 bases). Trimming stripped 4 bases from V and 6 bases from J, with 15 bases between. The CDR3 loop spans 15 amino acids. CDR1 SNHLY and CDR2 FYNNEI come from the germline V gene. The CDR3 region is CASSGSGRVDEKLFF. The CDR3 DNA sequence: TGTGCCAGCAGTGGTTCCGGCAGGGTGGATGAAAAACTGTTTTTT.

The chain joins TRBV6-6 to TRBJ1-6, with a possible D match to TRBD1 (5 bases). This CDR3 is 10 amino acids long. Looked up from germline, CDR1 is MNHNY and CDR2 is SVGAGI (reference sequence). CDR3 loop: CAVGASPLHF. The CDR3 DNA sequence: TGTGCTGTAGGGGCCTCACCCCTCCACTTT.

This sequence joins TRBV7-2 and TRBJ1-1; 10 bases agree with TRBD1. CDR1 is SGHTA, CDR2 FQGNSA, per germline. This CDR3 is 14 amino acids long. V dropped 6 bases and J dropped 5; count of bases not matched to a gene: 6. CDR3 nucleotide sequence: TGTGCCAGCAGAACCGGGACAGGGGATACTGAAGCTTTCTTT. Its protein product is CASRTGTGDTEAFF.